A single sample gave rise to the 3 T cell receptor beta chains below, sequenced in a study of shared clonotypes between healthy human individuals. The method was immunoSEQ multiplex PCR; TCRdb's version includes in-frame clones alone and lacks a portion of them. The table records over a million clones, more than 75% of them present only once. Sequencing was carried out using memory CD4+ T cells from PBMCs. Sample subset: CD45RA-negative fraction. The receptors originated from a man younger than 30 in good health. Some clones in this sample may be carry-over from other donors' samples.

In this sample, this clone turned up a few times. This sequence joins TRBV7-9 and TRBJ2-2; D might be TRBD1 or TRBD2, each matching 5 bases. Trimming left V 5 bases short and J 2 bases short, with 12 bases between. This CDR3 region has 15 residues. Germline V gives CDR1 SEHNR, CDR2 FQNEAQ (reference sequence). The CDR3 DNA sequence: TGTGCCAGCAGCCCGCCGGGACCCAACACCGGGGAGCTGTTTTTT. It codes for CASSPPGPNTGELFF.

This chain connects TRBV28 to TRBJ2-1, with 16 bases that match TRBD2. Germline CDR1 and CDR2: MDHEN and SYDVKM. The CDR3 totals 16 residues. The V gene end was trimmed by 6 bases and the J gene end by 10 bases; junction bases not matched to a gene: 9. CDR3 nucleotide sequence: TGTGCCAGCAGAACAATGGGGACTAGCGGGAGGGCAGAGCAGTTCTTC. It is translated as CASRTMGTSGRAEQFF. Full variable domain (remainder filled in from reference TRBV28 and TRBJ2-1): DVKVTQSSRYLVKRTGEKVFLECVQDMDHENMFWYRQDPGLGLRLIYFSYDVKMKEKGDIPEGYSVSREKKERFSLILESASTNQTSMYLCASRTMGTSGRAEQFFGPGTRLTVL.

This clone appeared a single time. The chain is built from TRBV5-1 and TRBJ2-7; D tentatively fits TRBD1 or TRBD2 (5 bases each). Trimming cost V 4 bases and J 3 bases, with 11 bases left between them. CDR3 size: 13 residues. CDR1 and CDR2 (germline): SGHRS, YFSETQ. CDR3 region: CASSRRGDYEQYF. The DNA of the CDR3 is TGCGCCAGCAGCCGCCGGGGCGACTACGAGCAGTACTTC.